This is a list of T cell receptor beta chains from one sample in a study of T cell responses to AZD1222 COVID-19 vaccine. The table came from immunoSEQ multiplex PCR; TCRdb's copy has only in-frame clones and leaves some out. The data show around 130,000 clones, with approximately 85% seen just once and roughly 1.6% held by the top ten. Specimen: peripheral blood, collected on day 0 of AZD1222 vaccination. Every receptor here comes from an adult in good health. CDR3s include the opening cysteine and the closing phenylalanine or tryptophan. Fields, in order: D gene, V gene, J gene, CDR3 protein. D genes are given only for firm matches.

d_call: -
v_call: TRBV7-4
j_call: TRBJ1-5
cdr3_aa: CASSLKGAGNQPQHF

d_call: TRBD2
v_call: TRBV15
j_call: TRBJ2-1
cdr3_aa: CATSKAGLAGGGDEQFF

d_call: -
v_call: TRBV7-9
j_call: TRBJ1-2
cdr3_aa: CASSMPTGTGYTF

d_call: -
v_call: TRBV5-6
j_call: TRBJ2-5
cdr3_aa: CASSPGTAQETQYF

d_call: TRBD1
v_call: TRBV15
j_call: TRBJ1-4
cdr3_aa: CATSRDNRGNEKLFF

d_call: -
v_call: TRBV18
j_call: TRBJ1-3
cdr3_aa: CASSPTMGASSGNTIYF

d_call: -
v_call: TRBV14
j_call: TRBJ1-2
cdr3_aa: CASSSRQTSYGYTF

d_call: -
v_call: TRBV28
j_call: TRBJ1-2
cdr3_aa: CASSLSGAGDYGYTF

d_call: TRBD1
v_call: TRBV29-1
j_call: TRBJ2-7
cdr3_aa: CSVARQGRAYEQYF

d_call: -
v_call: TRBV5-1
j_call: TRBJ2-1
cdr3_aa: CASSPWAGQYNEQFF

d_call: -
v_call: TRBV5-1
j_call: TRBJ2-1
cdr3_aa: CASSLGAASYNEQFF

d_call: -
v_call: TRBV24-1
j_call: TRBJ2-7
cdr3_aa: CATSDSDRGMGYEQYF

d_call: -
v_call: TRBV29-1
j_call: TRBJ2-2
cdr3_aa: CSVGTTTGELFF

d_call: TRBD2
v_call: TRBV11-3
j_call: TRBJ2-1
cdr3_aa: CASSLSTLATMRQFF

d_call: TRBD1
v_call: TRBV24-1
j_call: TRBJ1-6
cdr3_aa: CATSDPRQGGDNSPLHF

d_call: TRBD2
v_call: TRBV2
j_call: TRBJ2-2
cdr3_aa: CASNPSSGGPALTGELFF

d_call: -
v_call: TRBV5-1
j_call: TRBJ2-1
cdr3_aa: CASSLSGGGGNEQFF

d_call: -
v_call: TRBV7-8
j_call: TRBJ2-5
cdr3_aa: CASSLPPLQGLQYF

d_call: TRBD2
v_call: TRBV4-2
j_call: TRBJ2-1
cdr3_aa: CASSQRTSDDEQFF

d_call: -
v_call: TRBV10-3
j_call: TRBJ2-6
cdr3_aa: CAIRPSSGANVLTF

d_call: TRBD2
v_call: TRBV4-3
j_call: TRBJ2-1
cdr3_aa: CASSQDRLAAYNEQFF

d_call: -
v_call: TRBV5-1
j_call: TRBJ1-2
cdr3_aa: CASSFPPAGSAGYTF

d_call: -
v_call: TRBV15
j_call: TRBJ1-6
cdr3_aa: CATSGGAGNSPLHF

d_call: TRBD1
v_call: TRBV13
j_call: TRBJ1-2
cdr3_aa: CASSLGGTGNYGYTF

d_call: -
v_call: TRBV6-5
j_call: TRBJ1-6
cdr3_aa: CASRPPGQTYSPLHF

d_call: -
v_call: TRBV6-1
j_call: TRBJ1-3
cdr3_aa: CASSESGNTIYF

d_call: -
v_call: TRBV24-1
j_call: TRBJ1-2
cdr3_aa: CATSDNSFNGYTF

d_call: -
v_call: TRBV19
j_call: TRBJ1-6
cdr3_aa: CASRDTGLSPLHF

d_call: -
v_call: TRBV5-5
j_call: TRBJ1-2
cdr3_aa: CASSLDGVYGYTF

d_call: TRBD1
v_call: TRBV5-1
j_call: TRBJ2-2
cdr3_aa: CASSFQQGAHTGELFF

d_call: -
v_call: TRBV6-5
j_call: TRBJ1-6
cdr3_aa: CASQTVILSPLHF

d_call: -
v_call: TRBV9
j_call: TRBJ1-6
cdr3_aa: CASHTTGRTNSPLHF

d_call: -
v_call: TRBV7-2
j_call: TRBJ1-6
cdr3_aa: CASTSSLPAPLHF

d_call: -
v_call: TRBV14
j_call: TRBJ1-2
cdr3_aa: CASSQDWEVLTF

d_call: TRBD1
v_call: TRBV19
j_call: TRBJ1-5
cdr3_aa: CASKRQGEGNQPQHF

d_call: -
v_call: TRBV4-3
j_call: TRBJ2-7
cdr3_aa: CASSQIRGNEQYF

d_call: -
v_call: TRBV6-1
j_call: TRBJ2-2
cdr3_aa: CASSDLKGGLKTGELFF

d_call: TRBD1
v_call: TRBV11-3
j_call: TRBJ1-2
cdr3_aa: CASSLTRGQVANYGYTF

d_call: -
v_call: TRBV6-5
j_call: TRBJ2-7
cdr3_aa: CASSYLGPNSYEQYF

d_call: TRBD2
v_call: TRBV3-1/TRBV3-2
j_call: TRBJ2-3
cdr3_aa: CASSQTSGGADTQYF

d_call: TRBD1
v_call: TRBV14
j_call: TRBJ1-2
cdr3_aa: CASSRGTGLHGYTF

d_call: -
v_call: TRBV6-2/TRBV6-3
j_call: TRBJ1-2
cdr3_aa: CASSFTSYRVRSYTF

d_call: -
v_call: TRBV29-1
j_call: TRBJ1-1
cdr3_aa: CIASNLNTEAFF

d_call: -
v_call: TRBV6-5
j_call: TRBJ1-2
cdr3_aa: CASRTLGGIYGYTF

d_call: -
v_call: TRBV6-5
j_call: TRBJ1-1
cdr3_aa: CASVQQGNTEAFF

d_call: TRBD1
v_call: TRBV29-1
j_call: TRBJ1-1
cdr3_aa: CSVGQGRAEAFF

d_call: -
v_call: TRBV4-3
j_call: TRBJ2-7
cdr3_aa: CASSQSRGTPREQYF

d_call: TRBD1
v_call: TRBV19
j_call: TRBJ1-2
cdr3_aa: CASSWDRTNYGYTF

d_call: -
v_call: TRBV7-9
j_call: TRBJ1-4
cdr3_aa: CASSLVEGPNEKLFF

d_call: TRBD1
v_call: TRBV7-2
j_call: TRBJ1-5
cdr3_aa: CASSEDRAYQPQHF

d_call: -
v_call: TRBV27
j_call: TRBJ2-5
cdr3_aa: CASRKQGGEETQYF

d_call: -
v_call: TRBV24-1
j_call: TRBJ1-1
cdr3_aa: CATSAGETEAFF

d_call: -
v_call: TRBV4-1
j_call: TRBJ1-2
cdr3_aa: CASSQDPGGAGGYTF

d_call: TRBD1
v_call: TRBV4-1
j_call: TRBJ2-7
cdr3_aa: CASSRQGAYEQYF

d_call: TRBD1
v_call: TRBV7-8
j_call: TRBJ1-5
cdr3_aa: CASSQGNQPQHF

d_call: -
v_call: TRBV7-3
j_call: TRBJ2-3
cdr3_aa: CASRRDFRTDTQYF

d_call: -
v_call: TRBV19
j_call: TRBJ1-6
cdr3_aa: CASSIAEGSPLHF

d_call: -
v_call: TRBV18
j_call: TRBJ1-2
cdr3_aa: CASSPGGWDGYTF

d_call: -
v_call: TRBV18
j_call: TRBJ2-3
cdr3_aa: CASSPRVEGRNTQYF

d_call: -
v_call: TRBV6-2/TRBV6-3
j_call: TRBJ2-5
cdr3_aa: CASSYWRETQYF